One and the same sample provided the 17 T cell receptor beta chains below, sequenced in a study of blood T cell repertoires in COVID-19. Profiled with immunoSEQ multiplex PCR; TCRdb holds only in-frame clones, not every one. The sample has around 90,000 clones, roughly four fifths seen once. The source material was peripheral blood. All receptors derive from a human donor in a cohort sampled during active COVID-19.

V gene TRBV28 combines with J gene TRBJ1-1; D gene uncertain. V shed 6 bases and J shed 0 bases, with 14 bases lying between them. The germline gives CDR1 MDHEN, CDR2 SYDVKM. The CDR3 consists of 15 residues. The CDR3 DNA follows: TGTGCCAGCAGCTCCCTGGGGAGCTTGAACACTGAAGCTTTCTTT. This translates into CASSSLGSLNTEAFF.

This chain joins TRBV12-3 or TRBV12-4 and TRBJ1-4; D gene uncertain. The CDR3 totals 11 residues. The V end was cut by 3 bases, the J end by 11 bases, with 7 bases between. The chain's CDR3 is CASSFTVKLFF. CDR3 DNA sequence: TGTGCCAGCAGTTTCACAGTCAAACTGTTTTTT.

This clone was seen more than once but under ten times. This sequence joins TRBV19 and TRBJ1-6; 8 nucleotides agree with TRBD1. J gave up 0 bases and V 3 bases, and 1 base lay outside the gene matches. CDR1 and CDR2 from the germline V gene are LNHDA and SQIVND (reference sequence). There are 16 residues in the CDR3. Here the CDR3 DNA reads TGTGCCAGTAGTATTGGACAGGGCTCCTATAATTCACCCCTCCACTTT. Amino acid sequence: CASSIGQGSYNSPLHF. Based on the CDR3 plus reference TRBV19 and TRBJ1-6, the full variable domain is DGGITQSPKYLFRKEGQNVTLSCEQNLNHDAMYWYRQDPGQGLRLIYYSQIVNDFQKGDIAEGYSVSREKKESFPLTVTSAQKNPTAFYLCASSIGQGSYNSPLHFGNGTRLTVT.

This clone was picked up a small number of times. The CDR3 bases are TGTGCCAGCAGTCTCTCAGGGGGCGCCGCCTACAATGAGCAGTTCTTC. Amino acids: CASSLSGGAAYNEQFF. This chain joins TRBV25-1 and TRBJ2-1; the match to TRBD1 covers 8 bases. This CDR3 is 16 amino acids long. Germline V gene data show CDR1 as MGHDK and CDR2 as SYGVNS. The trim removed 5 bases at V and 2 bases at J, leaving 8 bases unmatched.

This chain joins TRBV7-2 and TRBJ2-2; 11 bases line up with TRBD2. From germline, CDR1 is SGHTA and CDR2 FQGNSA. The V segment lost 4 bases and the J segment 4 bases; nucleotides outside the gene matches: 14. The CDR3 runs 19 residues. As DNA, the CDR3 is TGTGCCAGCAGCTCCCTCATGGTAGCGGGGGGGCGGATCACCGGGGAGCTGTTTTTT. It encodes CASSSLMVAGGRITGELFF.

The chain joins TRBV28 to TRBJ2-3; 9 nucleotides align to TRBD2. The trim removed 3 bases at V and 4 bases at J, leaving 5 bases unmatched. Germline CDR1 MDHEN, CDR2 SYDVKM. The CDR3 extends over 15 amino acids. CDR3 in DNA: TGTGCCAGCAGTTTGGCGGGGGGGGCAGCAGATACGCAGTATTTT. Its protein product is CASSLAGGAADTQYF. Filled out from reference TRBV28 and TRBJ2-3, the complete variable domain reads DVKVTQSSRYLVKRTGEKVFLECVQDMDHENMFWYRQDPGLGLRLIYFSYDVKMKEKGDIPEGYSVSREKKERFSLILESASTNQTSMYLCASSLAGGAADTQYFGPGTRLTVL.

The rearrangement uses TRBV2 and TRBJ2-5; D not certain. The CDR3 is 13 amino acids. CDR1 is SNHLY and CDR2 is FYNNEI in the germline V gene. V shed 4 bases and J shed 4 bases, with 10 bases lying between them. The CDR3 is CASSVRHGETQYF. The CDR3 DNA follows: TGTGCCAGCAGTGTGCGGCATGGAGAGACCCAGTACTTC. Using reference TRBV2 and TRBJ2-5 for the parts outside the CDR3, the full variable domain is EPEVTQTPSHQVTQMGQEVILRCVPISNHLYFYWYRQILGQKVEFLVSFYNNEISEKSEIFDDQFSVERPDGSNFTLKIRSTKLEDSAMYFCASSVRHGETQYFGPGTRLLVL.

This clone was seen once. V is TRBV18 and J is TRBJ1-1; D not resolved. V was shortened by 3 bases and J by 3 bases, with 14 bases between the two germline ends. This CDR3 comprises 15 residues. Per germline, CDR1 KGHSH and CDR2 LQKENI. The CDR3 coding sequence is TGTGCCAGCTCACCCGGGTTCTCAGTGGACACTGAAGCTTTCTTT. It yields the protein CASSPGFSVDTEAFF.

The genes are TRBV7-2 and TRBJ2-5; 8 positions match TRBD2. The CDR3 totals 15 residues. Trimming removed 0 bases from V and 5 bases from J; junction bases left unmatched: 5. The germline V gene encodes CDR1 SGHTA and CDR2 FQGNSA. CDR3 DNA sequence: TGTGCCAGCAGCTTAGCGGGACTAGGAGTGGAGACCCAGTACTTC. It translates to CASSLAGLGVETQYF.

A few counts support this clone. Here the CDR3 DNA reads TGTGCCAGCAGTCTATTTGGGGGACAGGGTAATTCACCCCTCCACTTT. Its translation: CASSLFGGQGNSPLHF. The rearrangement links TRBV27 to TRBJ1-6; 9 bases map to TRBD1. The CDR3 runs 16 residues. Per the germline V gene, CDR1 is MNHEY and CDR2 is SMNVEV (reference sequence). J lost 6 bases, V lost 5 bases, and 8 bases had no gene match.

The CDR3 nucleotides read TGTGCCAGCGTTCCCAAGATGGACCTACTGGGGACTAGCGGGGCCTACGAGCAGTACTTC. This encodes CASVPKMDLLGTSGAYEQYF. V usage is TRBV2 and J usage is TRBJ2-7; TRBD2 aligns across 13 bases. The CDR3 is made up of 20 amino acids. Germline lookup yields CDR1 SNHLY and CDR2 FYNNEI. The V gene end was trimmed by 8 bases and the J gene end by 2 bases; junction bases not matched to a gene: 21. The whole variable domain, filled in from reference TRBV2 and TRBJ2-7, reads EPEVTQTPSHQVTQMGQEVILRCVPISNHLYFYWYRQILGQKVEFLVSFYNNEISEKSEIFDDQFSVERPDGSNFTLKIRSTKLEDSAMYFCASVPKMDLLGTSGAYEQYFGPGTRLTVT.

A few counts support this clone. V is TRBV5-1 and J is TRBJ2-7; 7 bases agree with TRBD1. Per germline, CDR1 SGHRS and CDR2 YFSETQ. This CDR3 has 13 amino acids. Losses at the gene ends were 6 bases for V and 2 bases for J; bases not matched to a gene: 5. The CDR3 DNA follows: TGCGCCAGCAAAAGGGACAGCCCCTACGAGCAGTACTTC. Translating it yields CASKRDSPYEQYF.

CDR3 in amino acids: CASSLAGGATDTQYF. The CDR3 DNA sequence: TGTGCCAGCAGTTTAGCGGGGGGGGCCACAGATACGCAGTATTTT. The chain is built from TRBV27 and TRBJ2-3; 9 bases are a match to TRBD2. The CDR3 consists of 15 residues. V was pared by 2 bases and J by 2 bases, with 2 bases of the junction left unmatched. Per the germline V gene, CDR1 is MNHEY and CDR2 is SMNVEV (reference sequence).

The genes are TRBV7-2 and TRBJ1-1; D remains ambiguous. There are 14 residues in the CDR3. Germline lookup yields CDR1 SGHTA and CDR2 FQGNSA. V dropped 1 base and J dropped 2 bases, with 8 bases sitting between them. CDR3 loop: CASSLVPGNTEAFF. CDR3 DNA: TGTGCCAGCAGCTTAGTGCCAGGAAACACTGAAGCTTTCTTT.

This clone was counted a single time. The chain joins TRBV19 to TRBJ1-6; D gene unclear. The CDR3 extends over 16 amino acids. CDR1 is LNHDA, CDR2 SQIVND, per germline (reference sequence). Trimming pared 5 bases from V and 4 bases from J, leaving 15 bases between. The CDR3: CASSLTGRRYNSPLHF. CDR3 bases: TGTGCCAGTAGTCTCACCGGACGGAGGTATAATTCACCCCTCCACTTT.

The rearrangement links TRBV5-1 to TRBJ1-1; 9 nucleotides agree with TRBD1. The CDR3 has 14 amino acids. The V gene's germline CDR1 is SGHRS and CDR2 YFSETQ. Trimming at V came to 0 bases and at J to 4 bases, leaving 1 base not matched to a gene. The CDR3 spells CASSLGDRATEAFF. In DNA, the CDR3 is TGCGCCAGCAGCTTGGGGGACAGGGCCACTGAAGCTTTCTTT.

The rearrangement uses TRBV7-2 and TRBJ2-5, with D uncertain. The CDR3 length is 13 residues. V dropped 10 bases and J dropped 0 bases, with 12 bases sitting between them. Germline loops: CDR1 SGHTA, CDR2 FQGNSA. The CDR3, as DNA: TGTGCCATCTGTACGTCAGACCAAGAGACCCAGTACTTC. Protein sequence: CAICTSDQETQYF. Full variable domain (remainder filled in from reference TRBV7-2 and TRBJ2-5): GAGVSQSPSNKVTEKGKDVELRCDPISGHTALYWYRQSLGQGLEFLIYFQGNSAPDKSGLPSDRFSAERTGGSVSTLTIQRTQQEDSAVYLCAICTSDQETQYFGPGTRLLVL.